One T cell receptor (beta chain) is described in this entry. Its specificity is not known. This sample is part of a study of a mutant IDH1 vaccine in newly diagnosed glioma. Whole-study context: V12 occurred at week 35 and V13 at week 47.

Clones were read by immunoSEQ multiplex PCR, and TCRdb kept only the in-frame ones, dropping some. The profile shows about 41,000 clones, around 89% of them singletons. CDR1 is SGDLS and CDR2 is YYNGEE in the germline V gene. J was trimmed by 0 bases and V by 5 bases; bases with no gene match: 11. This CDR3 is 17 amino acids long. Documented time point: week 35, safety follow-up. Topical imiquimod was applied with each vaccine dose, which held 300 ug of mutant IDH1 20-mer peptide. This rearrangement joins TRBV9 to TRBJ1-5, with 7 bases lining up with TRBD1. This clonotype originated in a man aged 40-49 years with glioma. The input for sequencing was PBMCs, taken from a glioma patient whose treatment included an IDH1 peptide vaccine. CDR3 DNA sequence: TGTGCCAGCAGTAGAAAAGGAGGGGGCACTAGCAATCAGCCCCAGCATTTT. Translation gives CASSRKGGGTSNQPQHF.